A single sample gave rise to the 18 T cell receptor beta chains below, sequenced in a study of CD8 T cells in ankylosing spondylitis. Study observations and caveats: A TCR beta motif made of 7 to 9 highly homologous variants seemed typical of ankylosing spondylitis blood.

TCRdb reanalysed the 5' RACE reads using MiXCR and keeps one entry per CDR3 protein. The data contain 200,000 to 250,000 distinct CDR3 sequences, 7.3% of them singletons. These receptors' antigens are unknown. The specimen sequenced was blood, either unsorted or a sorted T cell fraction (not recorded which). Receptors were obtained from a male donor with ankylosing spondylitis.

This clonotype was observed at least ten times. J is TRBJ1-6 and V is TRBV27; D possibly corresponds to TRBD1 (5 bases). CDR1 is MNHEY and CDR2 is SMNVEV in the germline V gene (reference sequence). V dropped 0 bases and J dropped 7 bases, with 10 bases sitting between them. The CDR3 consists of 15 residues. The DNA of the CDR3 is TGTGCCAGCAGTTTATCTCCAGGGTTGAATTCACCCCTCCACTTT. Amino acid sequence: CASSLSPGLNSPLHF.

This clonotype was seen many times. The chain combines TRBV7-9 with TRBJ1-3; D not resolved. The CDR3 spans 15 residues. Germline values: CDR1 SEHNR, CDR2 FQNEAQ (reference sequence). V was pared by 3 bases and J by 5 bases, with 14 bases between. CDR3 in DNA: TGTGCCAGCAGCTTCGCGGACTTACGAAGAAACACCATATATTTT. As protein: CASSFADLRRNTIYF.

This clonotype was counted many times. The chain couples TRBV20-1 to TRBJ1-2; D ambiguous. Germline assignment: CDR1 DFQATT and CDR2 SNEGSKA (reference sequence). The CDR3 runs 13 residues. V shed 6 bases and J shed 7 bases, with 18 bases lying between them. The CDR3, as DNA: TGCAGTGCCAAGGGTTTGGGGTCTCTTGGCTACACCTTC. Its translation: CSAKGLGSLGYTF.

This clonotype showed up many times. This chain links TRBV10-3 with TRBJ2-2; 7 nucleotides match TRBD1. V lost 2 bases and J lost 4; bases outside the gene matches: 4. The germline CDR1 and CDR2 sequences are ENHRY and SYGVKD. The CDR3 runs 15 residues. The CDR3 DNA sequence: TGTGCCATCAGTGAGGCCGGGACAGTCACCGGGGAGCTGTTTTTT. Protein: CAISEAGTVTGELFF.

This clonotype has ten or more counts. V and J are TRBV11-2 and TRBJ2-7; TRBD1 matches 7 bases. The CDR3 is 16 residues long. The germline V gene encodes CDR1 SGHAT and CDR2 FQNNGV. V lost 4 bases to trimming and J lost 1 base; unmatched junction nucleotides: 10. CDR3 sequence: CASSSYTGASSYEQYF. The CDR3 DNA reads as TGTGCCAGCAGCTCGTATACAGGGGCGAGTTCCTACGAGCAGTACTTC. Full variable domain (missing parts from reference TRBV11-2 and TRBJ2-7): EAGVAQSPRYKIIEKRQSVAFWCNPISGHATLYWYQQILGQGPKLLIQFQNNGVVDDSQLPKDRFSAERLKGVDSTLKIQPAKLEDSAVYLCASSSYTGASSYEQYFGPGTRLTVT.

There are many counts of this clonotype. V gene TRBV9 combines with J gene TRBJ2-7; weak D call: TRBD1 (5 bases). V lost 0 bases, J lost 0 bases, and 10 bases lay in between. The CDR3 totals 15 residues. Germline V gives CDR1 SGDLS, CDR2 YYNGEE. CDR3 protein: CASSVADSSSYEQYF. CDR3 DNA: TGTGCCAGCAGCGTAGCTGACAGTAGCTCCTACGAGCAGTACTTC. Using reference TRBV9 and TRBJ2-7 for the parts outside the CDR3, the full variable domain is DSGVTQTPKHLITATGQRVTLRCSPRSGDLSVYWYQQSLDQGLQFLIQYYNGEERAKGNILERFSAQQFPDLHSELNLSSLELGDSALYFCASSVADSSSYEQYFGPGTRLTVT.

This clonotype was recorded a few times. This rearrangement joins TRBV5-4 to TRBJ2-2, with D perhaps assigned TRBD1 or TRBD2 (6 bases each). The length of the CDR3 is 17 residues. The V gene's germline CDR1 is SGHNT and CDR2 YYREEE (reference sequence). The V and J ends lost 5 bases and 0 bases respectively, with 17 bases between them. Here the CDR3 DNA reads TGTGCCAGCAGAAATAGAGGGGGGACTTCGAACACCGGGGAGCTGTTTTTT. Protein: CASRNRGGTSNTGELFF.

This clonotype was detected only a few times. The chain employs TRBV21-1 and TRBJ2-6. TRBV21-1 is reported as a pseudogene. The CDR3 runs 13 residues. In nucleotides, the CDR3 is TGTGCCAGCATCACTTTGGGGGCCAACGTCCTGACTTTC. This sequence encodes CASITLGANVLTF.

This chain uses TRBV20-1 with TRBJ2-3, with D perhaps matching TRBD2 (6 bases). The V gene lost 4 bases and the J gene lost 6 bases, with 14 bases spanning the gap. In germline, CDR1 is DFQATT, CDR2 SNEGSKA (reference sequence). This CDR3 spans 13 amino acids. As DNA, the CDR3 is TGCAGTGCTAATACGGGAGTGGGGGATACGCAGTATTTT. This codes for CSANTGVGDTQYF.

A note on this clonotype: A read error is possible here, since a much larger clone lies one base away. The chain employs TRBV4-1 and TRBJ2-5; no clear D. The CDR3 contains 15 residues. CDR1 is MGHRA and CDR2 is YSYEKL in the germline V gene. Here the CDR3 DNA reads TGCGCCAGCAGCCAAGATGGCAGGATCCAAGAGACCAAGTACTTC. This sequence encodes CASSQDGRIQETKYF.

This clonotype has a handful of counts. This chain joins TRBV6-5 and TRBJ2-1; 14 positions agree with TRBD2. The trim removed 4 bases at V and 8 bases at J, leaving 7 bases unmatched. CDR3 size: 16 residues. From germline, CDR1 is MNHEY and CDR2 SVGAGI. The CDR3 nucleotides read TGTGCCAGCAGTTTCACCGGGACTAGCGGGAGCGATGAGCAGTTCTTC. Translated: CASSFTGTSGSDEQFF.

In this sample, this clonotype turned up many times. The J gene is TRBJ1-1, the V gene TRBV12-3 or TRBV12-4, with D unresolved. Trimming left V 0 bases short and J 0 bases short, with 11 bases between. The CDR3 runs to 16 residues. CDR3 DNA: TGTGCCAGCAGTTTAGCTCCCCGGGCAGTGAACACTGAAGCTTTCTTT. This encodes CASSLAPRAVNTEAFF.

V and J are TRBV4-3 and TRBJ2-1; TRBD1 agrees at 8 bases. V lost 4 bases and J lost 8; bases outside the gene matches: 10. The germline V gene encodes CDR1 LGHNA and CDR2 YSLEER. The CDR3 contains 15 residues. The CDR3 loop reads CASSPRDRRSDEQFF. DNA for the CDR3: TGCGCCAGCAGCCCCCGGGACAGGAGATCCGATGAGCAGTTCTTC.

There are many counts of this clonotype. The chain combines TRBV7-8 with TRBJ2-1; D remains unclear. CDR3 length: 17 amino acids. Germline V gene lookup returns CDR1 SGHVS and CDR2 FQNEAQ. Between the trimmed V and J ends, which lost 5 bases and 0 bases, there was a span of 17 bases. The CDR3 coding sequence is TGTGCCAGCAGCCCGTTCACTCCTTCCTCCTCCTACAATGAGCAGTTCTTC. Translated, it gives CASSPFTPSSSYNEQFF.

This clonotype was recorded at least ten times. The V gene is TRBV4-3, the J gene TRBJ2-7; 9 bases map to TRBD1. This CDR3 has 16 amino acids. After removal of 0 bases from V and 2 bases from J, the junction contained 5 bases not matched to a gene. Germline V lookup: CDR1 LGHNA, CDR2 YSLEER. Here the CDR3 reads CASSQEPGTGTYEQYF. The CDR3 DNA reads TGCGCCAGCAGCCAAGAACCCGGGACAGGGACCTACGAGCAGTACTTC.

In its sample, this clonotype was seen many times. This chain connects TRBV6-2 or TRBV6-3 to TRBJ2-1; the D gene is possibly TRBD1 (6 bases). This CDR3 has 15 residues. Trimming left V 5 bases short and J 8 bases short, with 19 bases between. Germline CDR1 and CDR2: MNHEY and SVGEGT. CDR3 in DNA: TGTGCCAGCAGTACCCGACAGGCCCCTGTGGATGAGCAGTTCTTC. Its translation: CASSTRQAPVDEQFF.

This clonotype occurred many times. J is TRBJ1-2 and V is TRBV9, with 8 bases lining up with TRBD1. V lost 3 bases to trimming and J lost 4 bases; unmatched junction nucleotides: 11. The CDR3 contains 16 residues. Germline loops: CDR1 SGDLS, CDR2 YYNGEE. Written as DNA, the CDR3 is TGTGCCAGCAGCGGCGAATCCAGGGGGCGAGGCTATGGCTACACCTTC. This sequence encodes CASSGESRGRGYGYTF.

This clonotype has at least ten counts. The chain is built from TRBV20-1 and TRBJ2-7; a weak D match, TRBD2 (7 bases). The CDR3 has 11 residues. The germline V and J ends were trimmed by 5 bases and 9 bases, with 14 bases remaining between them. Germline V gives CDR1 DFQATT, CDR2 SNEGSKA (reference sequence). CDR3 loop: CSAPTGRVQYF. The CDR3 DNA follows: TGCAGTGCTCCAACAGGGAGGGTGCAGTACTTC.